This TCR beta chain appears in the sequencing data of a study of neurological immune-mediated disorders. Germline lookup yields CDR1 SGHRS and CDR2 YFSETQ. This CDR3 is 15 amino acids long. V was cut by 2 bases and J by 2 bases, with 13 bases left in between. This clonotype was detected ten times or more. The antigen is unknown. From the 5' RACE reads, TCRdb called clonotypes with MiXCR, one entry per CDR3 protein. The repertoire consists of about 46,000 distinct CDR3 sequences, with 1.9% occurring once and the leading ten covering 2.2%. Stored at -80 C, 2 million PBMCs were the source of the unsorted libraries. Study results and caveats: The greatest TCR clonal expansion occurred in HTLV-1-associated myelopathy and the least in multiple sclerosis, which fell below healthy controls.

This rearrangement joins TRBV5-1 to TRBJ2-5; perhaps TRBD1 as D (5 bases). The sample taken for sequencing was PBMCs. The TCR sequence derives from a woman aged 40 to 50 with multiple sclerosis. This CDR3 reads CASSFTGLNQETQYF. The CDR3 nucleotides read TGCGCCAGCAGCTTTACAGGCCTAAATCAAGAGACCCAGTACTTC.